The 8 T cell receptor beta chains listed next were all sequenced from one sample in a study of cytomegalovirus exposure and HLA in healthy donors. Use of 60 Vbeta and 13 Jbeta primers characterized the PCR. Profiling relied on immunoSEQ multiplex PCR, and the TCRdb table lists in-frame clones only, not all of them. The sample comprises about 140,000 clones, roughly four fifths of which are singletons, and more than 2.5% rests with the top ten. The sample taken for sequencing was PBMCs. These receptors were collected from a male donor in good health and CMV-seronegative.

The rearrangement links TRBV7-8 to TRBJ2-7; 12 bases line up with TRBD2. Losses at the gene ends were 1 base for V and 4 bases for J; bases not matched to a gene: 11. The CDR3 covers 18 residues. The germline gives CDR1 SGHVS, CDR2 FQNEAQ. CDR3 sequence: CASSLVELAGGKLYEQYF. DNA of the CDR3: TGTGCCAGCAGCTTAGTTGAACTAGCGGGAGGTAAGCTGTACGAGCAGTACTTC.

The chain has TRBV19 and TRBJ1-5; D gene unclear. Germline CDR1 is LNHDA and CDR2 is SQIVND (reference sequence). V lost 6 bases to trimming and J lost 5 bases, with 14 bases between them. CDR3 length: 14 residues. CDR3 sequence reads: CASSMLVGDQPQHF. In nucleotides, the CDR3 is TGTGCCAGTAGCATGCTGGTCGGGGATCAGCCCCAGCATTTT.

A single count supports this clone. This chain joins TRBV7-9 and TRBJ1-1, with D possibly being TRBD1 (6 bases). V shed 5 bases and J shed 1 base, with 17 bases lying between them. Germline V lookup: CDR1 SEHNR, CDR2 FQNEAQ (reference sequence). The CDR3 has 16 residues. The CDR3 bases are TGTGCCAGCAGCCGAGGACAGTTAGGGGGGAACACTGAAGCTTTCTTT. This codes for CASSRGQLGGNTEAFF.

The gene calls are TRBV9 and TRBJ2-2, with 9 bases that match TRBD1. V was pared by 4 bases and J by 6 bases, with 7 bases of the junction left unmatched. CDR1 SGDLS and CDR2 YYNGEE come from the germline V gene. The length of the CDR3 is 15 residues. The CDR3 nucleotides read TGTGCCAGCAGCTTACCGGGACAGGGTGCCGGGGAGCTGTTTTTT. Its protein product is CASSLPGQGAGELFF.

This CDR3 is CASSPSTSVRGANEQFF. The DNA of the CDR3 is TGTGCCAGCTCACCCTCCACAAGTGTACGGGGTGCAAATGAGCAGTTCTTC. The chain joins TRBV18 to TRBJ2-1, with D possibly being TRBD2 (5 bases). Deletions cut 3 bases from V and 7 bases from J, with 22 bases between. The CDR3 contains 17 residues. In germline, CDR1 is KGHSH, CDR2 LQKENI.

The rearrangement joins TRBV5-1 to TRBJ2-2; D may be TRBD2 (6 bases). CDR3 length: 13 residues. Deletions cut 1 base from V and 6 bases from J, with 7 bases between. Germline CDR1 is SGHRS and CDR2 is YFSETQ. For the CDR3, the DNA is TGCGCCAGCAGCTTGTGGGGGGCCGGGGAGCTGTTTTTT. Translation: CASSLWGAGELFF.

CDR3 sequence: CASILDRGGYNEQFF. The CDR3 nucleotides are TGTGCCAGCATCCTGGACAGGGGAGGTTACAATGAGCAGTTCTTC. This chain joins TRBV5-4 and TRBJ2-1, with 9 positions matching TRBD1. Per the germline V gene, CDR1 is SGHNT and CDR2 is YYREEE (reference sequence). V shed 6 bases, J shed 4 bases, and the junction held 8 bases outside the gene matches. The CDR3 spans 15 residues.

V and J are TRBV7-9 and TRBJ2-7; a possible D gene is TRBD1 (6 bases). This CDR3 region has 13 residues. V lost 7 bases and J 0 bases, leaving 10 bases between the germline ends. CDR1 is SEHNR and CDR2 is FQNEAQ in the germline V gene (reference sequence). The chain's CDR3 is CASKGDNSYEQYF. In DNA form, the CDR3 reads TGTGCCAGCAAAGGGGACAACTCCTACGAGCAGTACTTC. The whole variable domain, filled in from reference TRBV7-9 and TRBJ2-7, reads DTGVSQNPRHKITKRGQNVTFRCDPISEHNRLYWYRQTLGQGPEFLTYFQNEAQLEKSRLLSDRFSAERPKGSFSTLEIQRTEQGDSAMYLCASKGDNSYEQYFGPGTRLTVT.